This T cell receptor beta chain was recorded in a study of blood T cell repertoires in COVID-19 (dated by TCRdb to 2019 to 2021). Notes on the research overall: Samples covering the acute and convalescent phases of COVID-19 were provided by collaborators in the United States, Italy and Spain. The material from the prospective study consisted of cDNA or gDNA derived from T cells, B-cell-depleted T cells, or PBMCs. The dataset comprised deeply sampled blood TCRbeta repertoires from subjects exposed to, actively infected with, or recovered from COVID-19. The repertoires were released in a freely available public database meant as a resource for research on the immune response to SARS-CoV-2. Samples were obtained from the ongoing ImmuneRACE study (first 160 participants) and from 1,200 or so subjects provided by 6 global collaborators. A de-identified subject ID, COVID-19 status, age in years and sex were almost always included in the sample metadata. Where available, HLA class I and class II types were obtained from metadata supplied by the sample provider rather than from assay-based typing.

Findings and caveats that apply to the study as a whole: The quantity of clinical and demographic metadata differed by source and by participant and was supplied without curation.

Collaborating institutions collected whole blood in K2EDTA tubes following their own protocols. For TCRbeta analysis, collaborators shipped samples in one of three forms: frozen whole blood, isolated PBMCs, or DNA extracted from either of those sample types. The immunoSEQ Assay, a bias-controlled multiplex PCR, was used to amplify TCRbeta CDR3 regions from genomic DNA. The study's processing was this. Within the assay, amplification of reference gene primers was used to estimate how many nucleated cells each sample contained. To quantify the absolute abundance of each unique TCRbeta CDR3 rearrangement, sequence reads were collapsed and filtered. For each sample, productive Simpson clonality was calculated as the square root of Simpson's diversity index over productive rearrangements. TCRdb limited this immuneACCESS table to in-frame rearrangements with V and J called. A share of clones is missing; checked studies link under half to unresolved V genes, and the rest is unexplained. For V, J and clone size, that table is used; D and trimming come from the DNA. This sample is represented by about 100,000 clones; roughly nine tenths of them were singletons. The ten largest account for about 30% of the sample.

Notes on this clone: Its binding antigen is unknown. No qualities accompany the bases; no much larger clone lies one base away.

Material: peripheral blood. The source of this sequence is a woman older than 75 with acute or convalescent COVID-19.

CDR3 sequence: CASSSLLAKNIQYF. DNA sequence: TGTGCCAGCAGTTCCCTCTTAGCCAAAAACATTCAGTACTTC. Recombination connected TRBV27 to TRBJ2-4; the D gene cannot be resolved reliably. Measured from the cysteine to the phenylalanine, the CDR3 is 14 residues long. The retained sequence is limited to the CDR3, 42 bases, with the frame set at the first base. The trim is 4 bases for V and 0 bases for J, with a gap of 7 bases between the germline ends. CDR1 and CDR2 are drawn from the germline V gene (reference sequence): MNHEY, SMNVEV.